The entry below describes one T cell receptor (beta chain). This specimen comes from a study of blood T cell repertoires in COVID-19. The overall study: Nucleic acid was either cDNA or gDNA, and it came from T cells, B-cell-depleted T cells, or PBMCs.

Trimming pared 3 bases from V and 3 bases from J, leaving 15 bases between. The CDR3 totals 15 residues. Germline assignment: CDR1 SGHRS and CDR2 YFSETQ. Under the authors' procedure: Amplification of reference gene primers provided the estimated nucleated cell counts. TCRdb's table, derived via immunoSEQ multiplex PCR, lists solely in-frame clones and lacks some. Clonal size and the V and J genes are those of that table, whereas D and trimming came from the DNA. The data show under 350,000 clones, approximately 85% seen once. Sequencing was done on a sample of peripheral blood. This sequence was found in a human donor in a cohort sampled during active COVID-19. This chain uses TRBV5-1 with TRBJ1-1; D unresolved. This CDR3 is CASSSPGIGYTEAFF. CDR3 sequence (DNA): TGCGCCAGCAGCTCTCCCGGGATCGGGTACACTGAAGCTTTCTTT.